Below, 6 T cell receptor beta chains from the same sample are listed, as sequenced in a study of blood T cell repertoires in COVID-19. Produced via immunoSEQ multiplex PCR; TCRdb's table is partial and in-frame only. Counted here are approximately 230,000 clones, roughly 85% occurring once; the ten biggest clones make up about 2%. The sequencing sample was made of peripheral blood. The receptors come from a man in his thirties or forties who had recovered from COVID-19.

The V call is TRBV2, the J call TRBJ2-4; 8 bases match TRBD2. With 6 bases clipped from V and 0 bases from J, the junction kept 4 bases outside the gene matches. Germline-derived CDR1 and CDR2 are SNHLY and FYNNEI. This CDR3 spans 15 amino acids. CDR3 amino acids: CASRERGLAKNIQYF. The CDR3 coding sequence is TGTGCCAGCAGAGAGCGGGGGCTAGCCAAAAACATTCAGTACTTC.

This chain uses TRBV6-5 with TRBJ2-7; 7 nucleotides line up with TRBD2. V was pared by 8 bases and J by 1 base, with 11 bases of the junction left unmatched. The CDR3 is 15 amino acids. The V gene's germline CDR1 is MNHEY and CDR2 SVGAGI. The CDR3 spells CASFTGTTWSYEQYF. The CDR3 region has the DNA TGTGCCAGCTTTACCGGGACTACGTGGTCCTACGAGCAGTACTTC.

This sequence joins TRBV5-1 and TRBJ2-2; TRBD1 aligns across 7 bases. The CDR3 runs 14 residues. The junction had 2 bases not matched to a gene; V was cut back by 3 bases and J by 3 bases. Germline-derived CDR1 and CDR2 are SGHRS and YFSETQ. For the CDR3, the DNA is TGCGCCAGCAGCTCGGGACAGTACACCGGGGAGCTGTTTTTT. This gives the protein CASSSGQYTGELFF.

The chain uses TRBV11-2 and TRBJ2-5; 9 bases are shared with TRBD2. V lost 3 bases to trimming and J lost 1 base; unmatched junction nucleotides: 3. Germline CDR1 reads SGHAT; CDR2 reads FQNNGV. This CDR3 has 15 amino acids. The CDR3 nucleotides read TGTGCCAGCAGCTTTAGCGGGGGTGGCCAAGAGACCCAGTACTTC. It translates to CASSFSGGGQETQYF.

The CDR3 loop is CASSLISGGTDTQYF. CDR3 sequence (DNA): TGCGCCAGCAGCCTTATTAGCGGGGGCACAGATACGCAGTATTTT. This chain links TRBV5-1 with TRBJ2-3, with 8 bases fitting TRBD2. The CDR3 sequence is 15 residues long. J gave up 1 base and V 4 bases, and 5 bases lay outside the gene matches. CDR1 and CDR2 from the germline V gene are SGHRS and YFSETQ. Variable domain in full (rest from reference TRBV5-1 and TRBJ2-3): KAGVTQTPRYLIKTRGQQVTLSCSPISGHRSVSWYQQTPGQGLQFLFEYFSETQRNKGNFPGRFSGRQFSNSRSEMNVSTLELGDSALYLCASSLISGGTDTQYFGPGTRLTVL.

This clone was found once. V usage is TRBV6-5 and J usage is TRBJ2-5; a weak D match, TRBD1 (6 bases). The germline gives CDR1 MNHEY, CDR2 SVGAGI. Trimming removed 6 bases at V and 0 bases at J, with 14 bases between. The CDR3 extends over 15 amino acids. The CDR3 nucleotides are TGTGCCAGCAGACTCCGGGACACATACCAAGAGACCCAGTACTTC. Protein: CASRLRDTYQETQYF.